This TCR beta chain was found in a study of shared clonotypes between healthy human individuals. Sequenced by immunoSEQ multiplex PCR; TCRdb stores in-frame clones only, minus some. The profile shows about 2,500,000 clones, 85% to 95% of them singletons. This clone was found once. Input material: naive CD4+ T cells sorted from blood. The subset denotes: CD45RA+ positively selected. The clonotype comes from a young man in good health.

This CDR3 reads CASSTRGALEQYF. The CDR3 coding sequence is TGTGCCAGCAGCACGCGGGGGGCTCTGGAGCAGTACTTC. The genes are TRBV7-2 and TRBJ2-7, with TRBD2 identical over 8 bases. The germline V gene encodes CDR1 SGHTA and CDR2 FQGNSA. CDR3 size: 13 residues. J was trimmed by 7 bases and V by 5 bases; bases with no gene match: 7. Filled out from reference TRBV7-2 and TRBJ2-7, the complete variable domain reads GAGVSQSPSNKVTEKGKDVELRCDPISGHTALYWYRQSLGQGLEFLIYFQGNSAPDKSGLPSDRFSAERTGGSVSTLTIQRTQQEDSAVYLCASSTRGALEQYFGPGTRLTVT.